The source of this T cell receptor (beta chain) is a study of blood T cell repertoires in COVID-19. Clones were read by immunoSEQ multiplex PCR, and TCRdb kept only the in-frame ones, dropping some. The data show tens of thousands of clones, with more than 70% seen just once and roughly an eighth held by the top ten. The CDR3 covers 14 residues. J gave up 14 bases and V 3 bases, and 11 bases lay outside the gene matches. Germline V gives CDR1 KGHDR, CDR2 SFDVKD. The chain is built from TRBV24-1 and TRBJ1-2; 10 bases match TRBD1. The receptor's source is a human donor in a cohort sampled during active COVID-19. Sequencing was performed on peripheral blood. This CDR3 is CATSDLDRDRGQTF. As DNA, the CDR3 is TGTGCCACCAGTGATCTGGACCGGGACAGGGGCCAAACCTTC.